Below, one T cell receptor beta chain is given with its context. The table lists this clone with a count of one. Its antigen has not been determined. Per-base qualities were not stored, and no clone one base away is much larger. This specimen comes from a study of blood T cell repertoires in COVID-19 (dated by TCRdb to the early 2020s). About the full investigation: The collaborator samples originated in the United States, Italy and Spain and spanned the acute and convalescent phases of COVID-19. The prospective study material was composed of cDNA or gDNA derived from T cells, B-cell-depleted T cells, or PBMCs. Subjects who had been exposed to COVID-19, were actively infected with it, or had recovered from it provided the deeply sampled blood TCRbeta repertoires that made up the dataset. A freely available public database, intended as a resource for researchers studying the immune response to SARS-CoV-2, is where the repertoires were released. The samples were drawn from the first 160 participants of the ongoing ImmuneRACE study and from 950 to 1,500 subjects provided by 6 global collaborators. A de-identified subject ID, COVID-19 status, age in years and sex were almost always included in the sample metadata. HLA class I and class II types, where available, came from metadata supplied by the sample provider rather than from assay-based typing. The full study reports these points: The quantity of clinical and demographic metadata differed by source and by participant and was supplied without curation.

The junction shows trimming of 6 bases on V and 4 bases on J, plus 16 bases between the germline ends. The CDR3 goes from the cysteine to the phenylalanine over 15 residues. Of the read, only the CDR3 DNA is kept; its 45 bases are in frame from base 1. CDR1 and CDR2 were assigned from the germline V gene as MNHEY and SVGAGI. At one collaborating source in Seattle, patients were enrolled during active infection and were followed longitudinally through the course of disease. Collaborating institutions collected whole blood in K2EDTA tubes following their own protocols. Collaborator samples were shipped for TCRbeta analysis as frozen whole blood, isolated PBMCs, or DNA extracted from either sample type. TCRbeta CDR3 regions were amplified from genomic DNA using the immunoSEQ Assay, a bias-controlled multiplex PCR. For the original study's pipeline: The number of nucleated cells in each sample was estimated from the amplification of reference gene primers within the assay. Sequence reads were collapsed and filtered to measure the absolute abundance of every unique TCRbeta CDR3 rearrangement. For each sample, productive Simpson clonality was calculated by taking the square root of Simpson's diversity index across productive rearrangements. Imported from immuneACCESS, the table was reduced by TCRdb to in-frame sequences with V and J called. These copies leave out some clones; in studies compared against another copy, an unresolved V gene accounts for under half, and the cause of the remainder is not known. V and J calls plus clone size are reproduced from that table; the DNA served to infer D and trimming. The sample table lists some 180,000 clones, around 85% of them with a count of one. Roughly 8.1% of the sample goes to the ten largest clones.

The sequence came from a woman aged 80 or over with COVID-19, enrolled during active disease. The source material was peripheral blood. The rearrangement combines TRBV6-5 with TRBJ2-1; the D segment could be TRBD2, given 7 matching bases. The DNA sequence is TGTGCCAGCAGCAGCACAAGGGGGGGATACAATGAGCAGTTCTTC. Its amino acids are CASSSTRGGYNEQFF.